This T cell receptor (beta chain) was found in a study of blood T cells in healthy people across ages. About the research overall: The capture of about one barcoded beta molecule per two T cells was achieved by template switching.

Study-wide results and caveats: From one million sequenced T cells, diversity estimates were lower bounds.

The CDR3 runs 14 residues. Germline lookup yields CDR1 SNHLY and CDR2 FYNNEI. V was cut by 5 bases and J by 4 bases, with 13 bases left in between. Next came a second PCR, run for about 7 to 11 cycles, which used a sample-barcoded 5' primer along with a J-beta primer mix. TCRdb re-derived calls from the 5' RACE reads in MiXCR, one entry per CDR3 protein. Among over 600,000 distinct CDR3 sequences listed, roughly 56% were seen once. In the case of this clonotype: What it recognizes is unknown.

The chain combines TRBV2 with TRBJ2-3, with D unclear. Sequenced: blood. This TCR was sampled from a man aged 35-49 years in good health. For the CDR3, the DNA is TGTGCCAGCAGTATGGGTCCTGAAGCAGATACGCAGTATTTT. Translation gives CASSMGPEADTQYF.